The clone carrying this TCR beta chain was observed a few times. What it binds is not known. These data are taken from a study of T cell repertoires in cytomegalovirus infection. Study-level information: Recently identified HLA-C-restricted CMV epitopes were used, and well-studied HLA-B-restricted CMV epitopes were used as well. Matching HLA type and CMV infection were both indicated by public TCR beta signatures.

Trimming removed 3 bases at V and 4 bases at J, with 9 bases between. The CDR3 consists of 14 residues. Germline CDR1 and CDR2: SNHLY and FYNNEI. TCRdb fed the reads into MiXCR, producing one record per CDR3 protein. The data show 900,000 to 950,000 distinct CDR3 sequences, roughly 30% seen once. Study-level results: Cumulated frequencies of public TCR beta families served to identify carriers of CMV plus the relevant HLA. HLA-C-restricted, CMV-specific TCR beta clonotypes were dominant ex vivo.

This specimen consisted of cultured CD8+ T cells from PBMCs, obtained from culture after CMV antigen stimulation. The V call is TRBV2, the J call TRBJ2-2; D is possibly TRBD2 (5 bases). The TCR was taken from a human donor in good health (CMV status not recorded). Some clones in this sample may be carry-over from other donors' samples. The CDR3 DNA is TGTGCCAGCAGTGACCCGGGGAGCACCGGGGAGCTGTTTTTT. Protein sequence: CASSDPGSTGELFF.